This T cell receptor beta chain stems from a study of T cell changes during pregnancy in multiple sclerosis. The V and J ends lost 7 bases and 1 base respectively, with 11 bases between them. The CDR3 extends over 14 amino acids. Germline CDR1 and CDR2: SGHNT and YYREEE (reference sequence). TCRdb's copy holds only in-frame clones and misses some; the assay was immunoSEQ multiplex PCR. The repertoire consists of 35,000 to 50,000 clones, with around 89% occurring once and the leading ten covering around 1.2%. The sample consisted of CD4+ T cells from peripheral blood mononuclear cells, taken in the second trimester of pregnancy. The chain carries TRBV5-4 and TRBJ2-2, with a possible D match to TRBD2 (5 bases). The TCR was taken from a female donor with multiple sclerosis, enrolled in a pregnancy study. In DNA, the CDR3 is TGTGCCAGCTCGAGGGTTCTGAACACCGGGGAGCTGTTTTTT. Protein: CASSRVLNTGELFF.